The next 20 T cell receptor beta chains were all read from a single sample in a study of blood T cell repertoires in COVID-19. Assay used: immunoSEQ multiplex PCR; TCRdb lists only in-frame clones, some missing. This sample has 350,000 to 450,000 clones, with approximately 81% found just once. Source material: peripheral blood. The receptors were sampled from a woman under 30 with acute or convalescent COVID-19.

The genes are TRBV18 and TRBJ2-2; perhaps TRBD1 as D (6 bases). Trimming took 5 bases from V and 2 from J, leaving 12 bases between them. Per the germline V gene, CDR1 is KGHSH and CDR2 is LQKENI. This CDR3 is built from 15 residues. The CDR3, as DNA: TGTGCCAGCTCAAAAGGGGGTATTAACACCGGGGAGCTGTTTTTT. It yields the protein CASSKGGINTGELFF.

The rearrangement uses TRBV11-2 and TRBJ2-2; 9 bases map to TRBD1. The germline V gene encodes CDR1 SGHAT and CDR2 FQNNGV. The CDR3 extends over 16 amino acids. The junction had 4 bases not matched to a gene; V was cut back by 3 bases and J by 2 bases. CDR3 bases: TGTGCCAGCAGCTTCGGGACAGGGATTAACACCGGGGAGCTGTTTTTT. It specifies CASSFGTGINTGELFF. Full variable domain (outside the CDR3, taken from reference TRBV11-2 and TRBJ2-2): EAGVAQSPRYKIIEKRQSVAFWCNPISGHATLYWYQQILGQGPKLLIQFQNNGVVDDSQLPKDRFSAERLKGVDSTLKIQPAKLEDSAVYLCASSFGTGINTGELFFGEGSRLTVL.

The chain has TRBV5-6 and TRBJ1-2; D is undetermined. In germline, CDR1 is SGHDT, CDR2 YYEEEE. V was shortened by 4 bases and J by 0 bases, with 13 bases between the two germline ends. The CDR3 is 15 amino acids. The CDR3 loop is CASSLRSVANYGYTF. The CDR3 DNA reads as TGTGCCAGCAGCCTTCGGTCGGTAGCTAACTATGGCTACACCTTC.

The chain joins TRBV7-8 to TRBJ1-1; the D is unclear. Germline V gene lookup returns CDR1 SGHVS and CDR2 FQNEAQ. Trimming shortened V by 1 base and J by 6 bases, and 12 bases separated the two germline ends. The CDR3 spans 14 residues. CDR3 DNA: TGTGCCAGCAGCTTAGTGGAGGTAGGCGCTGAAGCTTTCTTT. It encodes CASSLVEVGAEAFF. Complete variable domain (other parts from reference TRBV7-8 and TRBJ1-1): GAGVSQSPRYKVAKRGQDVALRCDPISGHVSLFWYQQALGQGPEFLTYFQNEAQLDKSGLPSDRFFAERPEGSVSTLKIQRTQQEDSAVYLCASSLVEVGAEAFFGQGTRLTVV.

The chain couples TRBV6-6 to TRBJ2-3; 8 bases line up with TRBD2. V shed 7 bases and J 2 bases; nucleotides not matched to a gene: 5. This CDR3 contains 14 residues. Germline assignment: CDR1 MNHNY and CDR2 SVGAGI (reference sequence). The chain's CDR3 is CASTLAATTDTQYF. In DNA form, the CDR3 reads TGTGCCAGCACACTAGCGGCTACCACAGATACGCAGTATTTT.

This clone was observed a handful of times. This chain uses TRBV5-1 with TRBJ1-2, with D perhaps TRBD1 (5 bases). This CDR3 comprises 13 residues. Trimming left V 3 bases short and J 4 bases short, with 10 bases between. Per germline, CDR1 SGHRS and CDR2 YFSETQ. CDR3 in DNA: TGCGCCAGCAGCTATGATGACAGCTATGGCTACACCTTC. This sequence encodes CASSYDDSYGYTF.

This clone showed up many times. The chain is built from TRBV19 and TRBJ2-7; the match to TRBD2 covers 11 bases. The J segment lost 6 bases and the V segment lost 6 bases, leaving 7 bases of the junction unmatched. This CDR3 region has 14 residues. CDR1 and CDR2 (germline): LNHDA, SQIVND (reference sequence). The CDR3 coding sequence is TGTGCCAGTAGCCCGACTAGCGGGGATCTCGAGCAGTACTTC. This gives the protein CASSPTSGDLEQYF. The entire variable domain, with the rest obtained from reference TRBV19 and TRBJ2-7, is as follows: DGGITQSPKYLFRKEGQNVTLSCEQNLNHDAMYWYRQDPGQGLRLIYYSQIVNDFQKGDIAEGYSVSREKKESFPLTVTSAQKNPTAFYLCASSPTSGDLEQYFGPGTRLTVT.

V and J are TRBV14 and TRBJ2-1; 7 bases fit TRBD2. The CDR3 loop spans 15 amino acids. The germline V gene encodes CDR1 SGHDN and CDR2 FVKESK. The trim removed 5 bases at V and 9 bases at J, leaving 13 bases unmatched. The CDR3 nucleotides read TGTGCCAGCAGCGAAAGAGGAGGAAGGGAGGGTGAGCAGTTCTTC. Protein sequence: CASSERGGREGEQFF.

The chain carries TRBV21-1 and TRBJ2-1; the D call of TRBD2 is as the table states it, not checked on the DNA. TRBV21-1 is a pseudogene segment. The CDR3 totals 17 residues. For the CDR3, the DNA is TGTGCCAGCAGCAAAGGGAATGGCGGGAGACCCTACAATGAGCAGTTCTTC. Protein product: CASSKGNGGRPYNEQFF.

The chain uses TRBV29-1 and TRBJ1-4; the match to TRBD1 covers 8 bases. This CDR3 is 13 amino acids long. The germline gives CDR1 SQVTM, CDR2 ANQGSEA. Unmatched junction bases numbered 6, after V lost 7 bases and J lost 5 bases. Here the CDR3 DNA reads TGCAGCGGCTGGACAGGGTCGAATGAAAAACTGTTTTTT. It encodes CSGWTGSNEKLFF.

This clone was seen a single time. The chain is built from TRBV2 and TRBJ1-5; possibly TRBD1 for D (6 bases). Germline V gives CDR1 SNHLY, CDR2 FYNNEI. The V end lost 1 base, the J end lost 3 bases, and 7 bases lay between the germline ends. This CDR3 is built from 14 residues. CDR3 region: CASSEGGPNQPQHF. CDR3 DNA sequence: TGTGCCAGCAGTGAAGGGGGGCCCAATCAGCCCCAGCATTTT. The complete variable domain, with remaining parts taken from reference TRBV2 and TRBJ1-5, reads EPEVTQTPSHQVTQMGQEVILRCVPISNHLYFYWYRQILGQKVEFLVSFYNNEISEKSEIFDDQFSVERPDGSNFTLKIRSTKLEDSAMYFCASSEGGPNQPQHFGDGTRLSIL.

The V gene is TRBV2, the J gene TRBJ2-7; the D is unclear. Germline CDR1 reads SNHLY; CDR2 reads FYNNEI. The CDR3 runs 14 residues. V lost 5 bases and J lost 2, with 13 bases in between. CDR3 bases: TGTGCCAGCAGTCTCAATATCGGTCCCTACGAGCAGTACTTC. Protein sequence: CASSLNIGPYEQYF.

DNA of the CDR3: TGTGCCAGCAGCCTCCGGGACAGGGGCGACTTAAGCTCTGGAAACACCATATATTTT. It yields the protein CASSLRDRGDLSSGNTIYF. The rearrangement uses TRBV27 and TRBJ1-3; TRBD1 aligns across 10 bases. The trim removed 6 bases at V and 0 bases at J, leaving 14 bases unmatched. Germline V CDR1 and CDR2: MNHEY, SMNVEV (reference sequence). The CDR3 sequence is 19 residues long.

Concerning this clone: This sample also contains other DNA sequences that code for the same CDR3. The chain has TRBV19 and TRBJ2-2; 10 nucleotides align to TRBD1. CDR1 and CDR2 from the germline V gene are LNHDA and SQIVND (reference sequence). V shed 7 bases, J shed 6 bases, and the junction held 14 bases outside the gene matches. This CDR3 has 17 amino acids. The CDR3 loop reads CASTPGRGQGDAGELFF. In DNA, the CDR3 is TGTGCCAGTACTCCCGGCCGTGGACAGGGGGACGCCGGGGAGCTGTTTTTT.

The chain is built from TRBV11-2 and TRBJ2-7; 8 nucleotides line up with TRBD2. With 1 base clipped from V and 4 bases from J, the junction kept 9 bases outside the gene matches. This CDR3 contains 16 residues. Germline CDR1 is SGHAT and CDR2 is FQNNGV. CDR3 amino acids: CASSLAGSGRMYEQYF. In DNA form, the CDR3 reads TGTGCCAGCAGCTTAGCGGGCAGCGGGAGAATGTACGAGCAGTACTTC.

Regarding this clone: This sample includes further DNA sequences coding for the same CDR3. The chain employs TRBV4-1 and TRBJ1-5; TRBD1 matches at 9 bases. J gave up 4 bases and V 4 bases, and 5 bases lay outside the gene matches. The CDR3 sequence is 15 residues long. CDR1 MGHRA and CDR2 YSYEKL come from the germline V gene. The CDR3 is CASSLDRGRNQPQHF. CDR3 coding DNA: TGCGCCAGCAGCCTCGACAGGGGGAGAAATCAGCCCCAGCATTTT.

The V and J genes are TRBV7-9 and TRBJ2-7; D remains ambiguous. Germline CDR1 reads SEHNR; CDR2 reads FQNEAQ (reference sequence). There are 11 residues in the CDR3. With 5 bases removed from V and 6 bases from J, the gap between germline ends came to 8 bases. The CDR3 nucleotides are TGTGCCAGCAGCCCCCAGCGCGAGCAGTACTTC. This sequence encodes CASSPQREQYF.

This clone was seen once. This chain links TRBV2 with TRBJ1-2; TRBD1 matches 8 bases. The J segment lost 8 bases and the V segment lost 4 bases, leaving 6 bases of the junction unmatched. In germline, CDR1 is SNHLY, CDR2 FYNNEI. The CDR3 spans 13 residues. CDR3: CASSVLQGEGYTF. DNA of the CDR3: TGTGCCAGCAGTGTTCTACAGGGGGAGGGCTACACCTTC. The full variable domain, rest sourced from reference TRBV2 and TRBJ1-2, is EPEVTQTPSHQVTQMGQEVILRCVPISNHLYFYWYRQILGQKVEFLVSFYNNEISEKSEIFDDQFSVERPDGSNFTLKIRSTKLEDSAMYFCASSVLQGEGYTFGSGTRLTVV.

This chain connects TRBV7-9 to TRBJ1-2; D ambiguous. Trimming pared 2 bases from V and 4 bases from J, leaving 11 bases between. The CDR3 length is 14 residues. Per germline, CDR1 SEHNR and CDR2 FQNEAQ (reference sequence). This CDR3 reads CASSLSSTFYGYTF. The CDR3 coding sequence is TGTGCCAGCAGCTTATCCTCTACGTTCTATGGCTACACCTTC.

Only one count was recorded for this clone. V usage is TRBV5-5 and J usage is TRBJ1-2, with 7 bases aligning to TRBD1. Germline V gives CDR1 SGHKS, CDR2 YYEKEE (reference sequence). This CDR3 is 14 amino acids long. J lost 2 bases, V lost 5 bases, and 6 bases had no gene match. DNA of the CDR3: TGTGCCAGCAGTTCGGACAGGACCAACTATGGCTACACCTTC. The encoded protein is CASSSDRTNYGYTF.